These T cell receptor beta chains were read from a single sample in a study of cytomegalovirus exposure and HLA in healthy donors. TCRdb keeps only in-frame clones here, not all; method: immunoSEQ multiplex PCR. The sample has around 100,000 clones; more than 75% are singletons. The sequenced sample was PBMCs. These receptors all come from a young woman in good health and CMV-seropositive. Both conserved end residues are part of each CDR3. Each record gives: clone size, D gene, J gene, V gene, CDR3 DNA, CDR3 protein. The D gene is left open where the match is weak. The size of a clone is reported for some rows only, either as once, few or many, or as a class for expanded clones.

NA,TRBD1,TRBJ1-2,TRBV5-5,TGTGCCAGCAGCCTGAGACAGGGAATGACTAACTATGGCTACACCTTC,CASSLRQGMTNYGYTF
NA,NA,TRBJ1-2,TRBV14,TGTGCCAGCAGCCCCTCTAGAAGCTCGTATGGCTACACCTTC,CASSPSRSSYGYTF
NA,TRBD1,TRBJ2-7,TRBV18,TGTGCCAGCTCACCCGGGACAGGACTATCATCACTTAACGGGCAGTACTTC,CASSPGTGLSSLNGQYF
NA,NA,TRBJ2-3,TRBV5-4,TGTGCCAGCAGCTCGCCCGACTTCAGCACAGATACGCAGTATTTT,CASSSPDFSTDTQYF
NA,TRBD2,TRBJ2-1,TRBV5-8,TGTGCCAGCAGCGCCCCTGCCGGGAGGGCCAATTGGAATGAGCAGTTCTTC,CASSAPAGRANWNEQFF
NA,TRBD2,TRBJ2-2,TRBV25-1,TGTGCCAGCAGTGAGGGACTAGCGGGGAGTGTGCTGTTTTTT,CASSEGLAGSVLFF
NA,TRBD2,TRBJ2-2,TRBV5-1,TGCGCCAGCAGCTCGCCTAGCGGACTTACCGGGGAGCTGTTTTTT,CASSSPSGLTGELFF
few,TRBD1,TRBJ1-1,TRBV5-1,TGCGCCAGCAGCTTGGCTCGGGACAGAAACTGTGAAGCTTTCTTT,CASSLARDRNCEAFF
NA,TRBD2,TRBJ2-3,TRBV5-5,TGTGCCAGCAGCTTTCACGGAGCGGGGGCAACAGATACGCAGTATTTT,CASSFHGAGATDTQYF
NA,NA,TRBJ1-2,TRBV7-9,TGTGCCAGCAGCTTAGCGAATCCGGCAGGGGCTGGCTACACCTTC,CASSLANPAGAGYTF
few,TRBD1,TRBJ2-5,TRBV7-7,TGTGCCAGCAGCCCCGGGACAGTTGAGACCCAGTACTTC,CASSPGTVETQYF
few,NA,TRBJ1-4,TRBV18,TGTGCCAGCTCATCGCAGGGAGGCGAGAATGAAAAACTGTTTTTT,CASSSQGGENEKLFF
once,NA,TRBJ1-2,TRBV5-6,TGTGCCAGCAGCTTGGGTGCAGGGATGGGGTATGGCTACACCTTC,CASSLGAGMGYGYTF
NA,TRBD2,TRBJ2-1,TRBV7-9,TGTGCCAGCAGCTTCGGGACTAGCGCGTTGGATGAGCAGTTCTTC,CASSFGTSALDEQFF
NA,TRBD2,TRBJ2-5,TRBV19,TGTGCCAGTAGTATTCTAGCGGGAGGGCCGCAGGAGACCCAGTACTTC,CASSILAGGPQETQYF
NA,TRBD1,TRBJ1-1,TRBV9,TGTGCCAGCAGCGTAGTGGGGACAGACACTGAAGCTTTCTTT,CASSVVGTDTEAFF
NA,TRBD2,TRBJ2-3,TRBV5-6,TGTGCCAGCAGCTCCGGACTAGCGGGGGGGCCGACAGATACGCAGTATTTT,CASSSGLAGGPTDTQYF
NA,TRBD1,TRBJ1-1,TRBV10-3,TGTGCCATCAGACCCCGGGACAGTAACATGAACACTGAAGCTTTCTTT,CAIRPRDSNMNTEAFF
NA,TRBD1,TRBJ1-1,TRBV9,TGTGCCAGCAGGGCGGGACAGGGCATGAACACTGAAGCTTTCTTT,CASRAGQGMNTEAFF
NA,NA,TRBJ1-1,TRBV7-3,TGTGCCAGCAGCTTAATGGGCAGGGGGAACACTGAAGCTTTCTTT,CASSLMGRGNTEAFF
NA,NA,TRBJ1-4,TRBV27,TGTGCCAGCAGAACCGAAGGCAGGGAAAATGAAAAACTGTTTTTT,CASRTEGRENEKLFF
NA,NA,TRBJ2-7,TRBV15,TGTGCCACCAGCAGATCGTCCGGTTGGCAGTACTTC,CATSRSSGWQYF
NA,NA,TRBJ2-2,TRBV9,TGTGCCAGCGGGCCTCAGAACACCGGGGAGCTGTTTTTT,CASGPQNTGELFF
NA,NA,TRBJ1-1,TRBV18,TGTGCCAGCTCACCAGAAGAAGGAGGACCTTTCTTT,CASSPEEGGPFF
few,NA,TRBJ1-1,TRBV5-6,TGTGCCAGCAGCTTGTCGGTCCAGGGATCTATCGCCGAAGCTTTCTTT,CASSLSVQGSIAEAFF
NA,NA,TRBJ2-3,TRBV7-9,TGTGCCAGCAGCCACTACGATCGGGCAGATACGCAGTATTTT,CASSHYDRADTQYF
many,NA,TRBJ1-5,TRBV5-4,TGTGCCAGCAGCGGCCCCCGGGACTCACATAGCAATCAGCCCCAGCATTTT,CASSGPRDSHSNQPQHF
NA,NA,TRBJ2-7,TRBV25-1,TGTGCCAGCAGTGAATATCACAGGTACGAGCAGTACTTC,CASSEYHRYEQYF
NA,NA,TRBJ2-6,TRBV9,TGTGCCAGCAGCGTGAGCTCTGGGGCCAACGTCCTGACTTTC,CASSVSSGANVLTF
few,TRBD1,TRBJ1-4,TRBV18,TGTGCCAGCTCACCACCTAAGGGGGCCTCTGCAACTAATGAAAAACTGTTTTTT,CASSPPKGASATNEKLFF
NA,NA,TRBJ1-4,TRBV5-1,TGCGCCAGCAGCTTCACCGTCGAGGAAAAACTGTTTTTT,CASSFTVEEKLFF
few,NA,TRBJ2-7,TRBV7-6,TGTGCCAGCAGCTTAGCAGAGTGGGAGCATCCCTACGAGCAGTACTTC,CASSLAEWEHPYEQYF
NA,TRBD2,TRBJ2-1,TRBV5-1,TGCGCCAGCAGCTTGACTAGCGGGAGTTTCAATGAGCAGTTCTTC,CASSLTSGSFNEQFF
NA,TRBD1,TRBJ2-1,TRBV5-1,TGCGCCAGCGCCTTACAGGGGGAGTACAATGAGCAGTTCTTC,CASALQGEYNEQFF
NA,NA,TRBJ2-7,TRBV4-1,TGCGCCAGCAGCCAGGACAGCGCCTACGAGCAGTACTTC,CASSQDSAYEQYF
NA,TRBD1,TRBJ1-1,TRBV6-1,TGTGCCACCCCGGGACAGGGGGCCCTGAACACTGAAGCTTTCTTT,CATPGQGALNTEAFF
NA,NA,TRBJ2-7,TRBV30,TGTGCCTGGAGTCGGGGCTACGAGCAGTACTTC,CAWSRGYEQYF
NA,TRBD1,TRBJ2-7,TRBV19,TGTGCCAGTACCGCGGGACAGGGGGCCTACGAGCAGTACTTC,CASTAGQGAYEQYF
NA,NA,TRBJ1-2,TRBV9,TGTGCCAGCAGCGTAGCGGCGGACACGTCGGGCTATGGCTACACCTTC,CASSVAADTSGYGYTF
NA,TRBD1,TRBJ1-1,TRBV27,TGTGCCAGCAGTTACGGTCAGGGGGCCAAAGTGGTTGAAGCTTTCTTT,CASSYGQGAKVVEAFF
NA,NA,TRBJ1-1,TRBV6-6,TGTGCCAGCAGCCAGGGTGGAGAGAACACTGAAGCTTTCTTT,CASSQGGENTEAFF
NA,TRBD2,TRBJ2-1,TRBV7-7,TGTGCCAGCACCCCACTAGCGGGGGTGTTTCATGAGCAGTTCTTC,CASTPLAGVFHEQFF
NA,TRBD2,TRBJ2-1,TRBV18,TGTGCCAGCTCCCTTGGACTAGCGTCCTACAATGAGCAGTTCTTC,CASSLGLASYNEQFF
NA,NA,TRBJ1-3,TRBV6-1,TGTGCCAGCAGTGAAGACAGGGTGCGAAACACCATATATTTT,CASSEDRVRNTIYF
NA,NA,TRBJ1-2,TRBV7-3,TGTGCCAGCAGCTTAATAGGGGAGGACAAATCCGTCCCTAACTATGGCTACACCTTC,CASSLIGEDKSVPNYGYTF
NA,TRBD2,TRBJ2-7,TRBV9,TGTGCCAGCAGCGTAGAGGGGACTACGGGGGAGCAGTACTTC,CASSVEGTTGEQYF
NA,NA,TRBJ1-1,TRBV6-1,TGTGCCAGCAGAGTAACAGGGTATAACACTGAAGCTTTCTTT,CASRVTGYNTEAFF
NA,NA,TRBJ2-1,TRBV5-6,TGTGCCAGCAGCTTGGGAGGCCCCCAGGGGAGATCTGAGCAGTTCTTC,CASSLGGPQGRSEQFF